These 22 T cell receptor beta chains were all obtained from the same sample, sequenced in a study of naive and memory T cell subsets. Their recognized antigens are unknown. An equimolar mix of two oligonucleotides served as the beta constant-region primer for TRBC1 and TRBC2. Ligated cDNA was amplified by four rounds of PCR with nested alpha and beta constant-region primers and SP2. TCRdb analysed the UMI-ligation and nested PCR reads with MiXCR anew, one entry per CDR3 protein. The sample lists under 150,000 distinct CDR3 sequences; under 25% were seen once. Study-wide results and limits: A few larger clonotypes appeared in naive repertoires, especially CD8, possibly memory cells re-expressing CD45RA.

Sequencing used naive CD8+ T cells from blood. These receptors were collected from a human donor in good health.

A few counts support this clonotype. The CDR3, as DNA: TGTGCCAGCAGCCCCGGCGGACTGGAGCAGTACTTC. Encoded protein: CASSPGGLEQYF. This chain connects TRBV5-6 to TRBJ2-7; tentative D call: TRBD2 (5 bases). The CDR3 length is 12 residues. Trimming pared 4 bases from V and 7 bases from J, leaving 12 bases between. Germline V gene data show CDR1 as SGHDT and CDR2 as YYEEEE.

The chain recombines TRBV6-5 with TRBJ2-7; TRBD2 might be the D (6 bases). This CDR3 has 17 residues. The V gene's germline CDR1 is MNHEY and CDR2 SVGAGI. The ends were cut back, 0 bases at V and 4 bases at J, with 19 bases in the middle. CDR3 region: CASSYSGGVAPGYEQYF. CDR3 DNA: TGTGCCAGCAGTTACTCGGGGGGAGTAGCGCCCGGGTACGAGCAGTACTTC.

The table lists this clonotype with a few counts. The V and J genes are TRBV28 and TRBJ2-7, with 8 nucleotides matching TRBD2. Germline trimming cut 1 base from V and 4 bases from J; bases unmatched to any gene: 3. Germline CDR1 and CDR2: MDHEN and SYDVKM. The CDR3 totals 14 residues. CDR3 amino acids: CASSLYSGGYEQYF. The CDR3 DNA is TGTGCCAGCAGTTTATATTCGGGAGGGTACGAGCAGTACTTC.

As DNA, the CDR3 is TGTGCCAGTAGGCCCCGCTCACCAGATACGCAGTATTTT. This gives the protein CASRPRSPDTQYF. The V gene is TRBV19, the J gene TRBJ2-3; D is unclear. Deletions cut 6 bases from V and 4 bases from J, with 11 bases between. Looked up from germline, CDR1 is LNHDA and CDR2 is SQIVND (reference sequence). CDR3 length: 13 residues.

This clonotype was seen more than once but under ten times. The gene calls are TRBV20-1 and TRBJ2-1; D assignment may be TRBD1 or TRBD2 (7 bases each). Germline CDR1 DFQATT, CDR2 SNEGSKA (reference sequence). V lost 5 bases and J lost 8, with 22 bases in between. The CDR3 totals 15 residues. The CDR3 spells CSAPTRGGGQDEQFF. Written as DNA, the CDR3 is TGCAGTGCTCCAACGAGGGGAGGGGGCCAGGATGAGCAGTTCTTC.

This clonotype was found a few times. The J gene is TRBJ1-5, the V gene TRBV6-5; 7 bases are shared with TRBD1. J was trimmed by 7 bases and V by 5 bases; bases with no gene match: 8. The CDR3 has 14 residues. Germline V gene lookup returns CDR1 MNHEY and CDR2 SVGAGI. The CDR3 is CASSPQGIGQPQHF. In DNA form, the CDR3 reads TGTGCCAGCAGTCCACAGGGGATCGGGCAGCCCCAGCATTTT.

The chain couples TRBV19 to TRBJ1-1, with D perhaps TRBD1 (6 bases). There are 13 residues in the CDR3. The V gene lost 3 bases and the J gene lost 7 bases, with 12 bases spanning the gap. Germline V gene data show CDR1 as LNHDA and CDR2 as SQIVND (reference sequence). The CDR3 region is CASSILTGSEAFF. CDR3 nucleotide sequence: TGTGCCAGTAGTATCTTAACAGGGAGTGAAGCTTTCTTT.

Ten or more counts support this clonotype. The CDR3 bases are TGCGCCAGCAGCCTGACCTGGGACAGGGGTACAGATACGCAGTATTTT. It translates to CASSLTWDRGTDTQYF. V gene TRBV4-1 combines with J gene TRBJ2-3; 10 bases are a match to TRBD1. Trimming cost V 4 bases and J 3 bases; bases outside gene matches: 7. CDR3 length: 16 amino acids. Germline values: CDR1 MGHRA, CDR2 YSYEKL.

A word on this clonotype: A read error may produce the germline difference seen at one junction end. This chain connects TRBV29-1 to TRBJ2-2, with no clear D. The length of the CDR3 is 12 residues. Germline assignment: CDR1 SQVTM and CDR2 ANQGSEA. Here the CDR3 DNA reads TGCAGCGTTGAATCGAATACCGGGGAGCTGTTTTTT. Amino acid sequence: CSVESNTGELFF.

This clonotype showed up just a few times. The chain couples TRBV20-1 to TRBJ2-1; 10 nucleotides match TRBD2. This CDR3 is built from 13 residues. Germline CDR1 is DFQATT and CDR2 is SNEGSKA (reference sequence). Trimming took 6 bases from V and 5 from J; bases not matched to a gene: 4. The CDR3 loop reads CSARTSGDNEQFF. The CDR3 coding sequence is TGCAGTGCAAGGACTAGCGGAGACAATGAGCAGTTCTTC.

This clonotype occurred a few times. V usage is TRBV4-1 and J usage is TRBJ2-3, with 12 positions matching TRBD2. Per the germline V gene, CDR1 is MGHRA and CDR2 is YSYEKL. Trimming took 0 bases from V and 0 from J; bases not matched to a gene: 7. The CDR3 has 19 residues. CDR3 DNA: TGCGCCAGCAGCCAAGACGAACTAGCGGGAGGAAGAAGCACAGATACGCAGTATTTT. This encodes CASSQDELAGGRSTDTQYF.

The CDR3 protein is CASSQDGASSAIYEQYF. The CDR3 nucleotides are TGCGCCAGCAGCCAAGATGGTGCGTCTAGCGCCATTTACGAGCAGTACTTC. The J gene is TRBJ2-7, the V gene TRBV4-3; perhaps TRBD2 as D (6 bases). Trimming took off 0 bases at V and 4 bases at J, with 19 bases between the two ends. Germline lookup yields CDR1 LGHNA and CDR2 YSLEER. CDR3 length: 17 residues.

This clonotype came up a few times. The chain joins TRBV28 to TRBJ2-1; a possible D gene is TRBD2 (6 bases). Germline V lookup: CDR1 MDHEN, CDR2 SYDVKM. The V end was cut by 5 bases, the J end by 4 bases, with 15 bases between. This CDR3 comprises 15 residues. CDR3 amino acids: CASSPSAGHYNEQFF. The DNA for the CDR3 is TGTGCCAGCAGTCCATCCGCGGGGCATTACAATGAGCAGTTCTTC. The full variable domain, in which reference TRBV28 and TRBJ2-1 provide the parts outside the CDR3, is DVKVTQSSRYLVKRTGEKVFLECVQDMDHENMFWYRQDPGLGLRLIYFSYDVKMKEKGDIPEGYSVSREKKERFSLILESASTNQTSMYLCASSPSAGHYNEQFFGPGTRLTVL.

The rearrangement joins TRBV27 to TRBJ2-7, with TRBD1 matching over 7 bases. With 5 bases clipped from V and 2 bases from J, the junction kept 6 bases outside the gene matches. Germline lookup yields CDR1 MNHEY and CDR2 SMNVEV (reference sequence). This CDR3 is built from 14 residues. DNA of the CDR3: TGTGCCAGCAGTCCCTGGACAGGAGCCTACGAGCAGTACTTC. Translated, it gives CASSPWTGAYEQYF.

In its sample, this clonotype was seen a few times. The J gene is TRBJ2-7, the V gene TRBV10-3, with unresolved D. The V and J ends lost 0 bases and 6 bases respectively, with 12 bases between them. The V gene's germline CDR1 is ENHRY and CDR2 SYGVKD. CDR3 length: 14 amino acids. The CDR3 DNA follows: TGTGCCATCAGTGAGTCGCAGGTTTTAGGCGAGCAGTACTTC. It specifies CAISESQVLGEQYF.

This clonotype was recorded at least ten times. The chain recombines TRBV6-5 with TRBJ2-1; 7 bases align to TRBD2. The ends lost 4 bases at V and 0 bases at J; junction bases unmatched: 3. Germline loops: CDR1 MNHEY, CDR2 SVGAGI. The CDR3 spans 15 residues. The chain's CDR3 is CASSSRTSSYNEQFF. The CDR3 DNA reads TGTGCCAGCAGTTCTCGGACTAGCTCCTACAATGAGCAGTTCTTC.

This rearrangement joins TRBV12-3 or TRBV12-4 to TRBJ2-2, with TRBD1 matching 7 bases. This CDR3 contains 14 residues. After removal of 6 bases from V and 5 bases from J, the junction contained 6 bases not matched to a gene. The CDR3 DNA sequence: TGTGCCAGCAGGCCCCCGACAGGGACCGGGGAGCTGTTTTTT. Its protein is CASRPPTGTGELFF.

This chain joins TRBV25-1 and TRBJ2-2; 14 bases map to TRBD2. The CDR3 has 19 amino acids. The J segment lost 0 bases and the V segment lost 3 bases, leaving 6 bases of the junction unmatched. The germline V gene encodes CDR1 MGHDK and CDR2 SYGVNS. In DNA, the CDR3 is TGTGCCAGCAGTGATGCCGGGACTAGCGGGAGAACGAACACCGGGGAGCTGTTTTTT. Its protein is CASSDAGTSGRTNTGELFF.

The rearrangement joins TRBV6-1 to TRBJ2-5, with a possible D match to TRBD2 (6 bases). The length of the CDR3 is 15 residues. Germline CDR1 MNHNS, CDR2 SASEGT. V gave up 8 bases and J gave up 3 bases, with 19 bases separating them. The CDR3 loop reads CASSPLGRSEETQYF. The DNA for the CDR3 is TGTGCCAGCTCCCCTTTAGGGAGGTCGGAAGAGACCCAGTACTTC.

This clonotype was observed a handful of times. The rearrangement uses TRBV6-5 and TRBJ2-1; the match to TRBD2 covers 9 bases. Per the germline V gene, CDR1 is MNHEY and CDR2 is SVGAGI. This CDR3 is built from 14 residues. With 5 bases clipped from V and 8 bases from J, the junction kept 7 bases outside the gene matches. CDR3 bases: TGTGCCAGCAGTCCTCCGGGACTAGCCGATGAGCAGTTCTTC. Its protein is CASSPPGLADEQFF.

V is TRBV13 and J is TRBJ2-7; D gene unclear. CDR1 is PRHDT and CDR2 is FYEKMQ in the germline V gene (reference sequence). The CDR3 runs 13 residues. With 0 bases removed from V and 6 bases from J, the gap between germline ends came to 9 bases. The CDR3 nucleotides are TGTGCCAGCAGCTTAGGGGGTAACCTCGAGCAGTACTTC. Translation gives CASSLGGNLEQYF.

In DNA form, the CDR3 reads TGTGCCACCAGTGAGACAGGGGGCTTCAATGAGCAGTTCTTC. Protein: CATSETGGFNEQFF. The chain has TRBV24-1 and TRBJ2-1, with 10 bases lining up with TRBD1. This CDR3 contains 14 residues. Germline CDR1 is KGHDR and CDR2 is SFDVKD. With V trimmed by 4 bases and J by 6 bases, 2 bases remained unmatched.